What follows describes a single T cell receptor (beta chain). A single count supports this clone. The target of this receptor is not known. No qualities accompany the bases; no much larger clone lies one base away. The data are from a study of technical replicates of blood from several donors (dated by TCRdb to about 2017). According to the germline V gene (reference sequence), CDR1 reads LNHNV and CDR2 reads YYDKDF. The junction shows trimming of 0 bases on V and 2 bases on J, plus 17 bases between the germline ends. The CDR3 runs 17 residues from the cysteine to the phenylalanine. Left in the record is the CDR3 DNA by itself, 51 bases read in frame from the first base. The protocol used for the library was the immunoSEQ multiplex PCR assay. TCRdb took over this immuneACCESS table, retaining in-frame rearrangements with V and J assigned. Such tables are incomplete; in checked studies, under half of the missing clones stem from an unresolved V gene, and the remainder is unexplained. The sample table records roughly 62,000 clones; around 96% of these occur just once. Of the sample, 2.5% to 3.5% falls within the top ten clones.

Sample: PBMCs. The sequence joins TRBV15 to TRBJ2-7, and the D gene may be TRBD1, 6 bases matching. The TCR sequence derives from a human donor in good health. Some clones in this sample may be carry-over from other donors' samples. The DNA sequence is TGTGCCACCAGCAGAGATCATGGGCAGGGGTCAACCTACGAGCAGTACTTC. Its product reads: CATSRDHGQGSTYEQYF.